Listed below are T cell receptor beta chains from one sample, sequenced in a study of shared clonotypes between healthy human individuals. The repertoire was sequenced with immunoSEQ multiplex PCR; TCRdb's copy has only in-frame clones and lacks some. The table lists roughly 1 million clones, roughly 75% of them singletons. Sequenced sample: memory CD4+ T cells sorted from blood. Receptors were obtained from a man between 18 and 29 years old in good health. The CDR3 runs from the conserved cysteine through the conserved F or W. A D gene is named only where the DNA matches it firmly. Expanded clones get a size class; other rows say once, few or many, or leave the size out.

j_call: TRBJ1-1; v_call: TRBV15; clone_size: .; d_call: .; cdr3_aa: CATSRDSGGGAEAFF; cdr3_nt: TGTGCCACCAGCAGAGATTCTGGAGGGGGAGCTGAAGCTTTCTTT
j_call: TRBJ1-2; v_call: TRBV7-9; clone_size: .; d_call: TRBD1; cdr3_aa: CASSLISGGGHFYGYTF; cdr3_nt: TGTGCCAGCAGCTTGATCTCAGGGGGCGGCCACTTCTATGGCTACACCTTC
j_call: TRBJ2-1; v_call: TRBV7-9; clone_size: many; d_call: .; cdr3_aa: CASSLALDEQFF; cdr3_nt: TGTGCCAGCAGCTTAGCGCTGGATGAGCAGTTCTTC
j_call: TRBJ1-5; v_call: TRBV19; clone_size: .; d_call: .; cdr3_aa: CASRMRGAHQPQHF; cdr3_nt: TGTGCCAGTAGGATGAGGGGAGCACATCAGCCCCAGCATTTT
j_call: TRBJ2-7; v_call: TRBV10-3; clone_size: .; d_call: TRBD2; cdr3_aa: CAITQRGGYEQYF; cdr3_nt: TGTGCCATCACCCAGCGGGGCGGCTACGAGCAGTACTTC
j_call: TRBJ2-1; v_call: TRBV4-3; clone_size: .; d_call: TRBD1; cdr3_aa: CASSQDGPGTGPKNEQFF; cdr3_nt: TGCGCCAGCAGCCAAGATGGGCCCGGGACAGGCCCAAAAAATGAGCAGTTCTTC
j_call: TRBJ2-1; v_call: TRBV5-1; clone_size: .; d_call: .; cdr3_aa: CASSLGDRNNEQFF; cdr3_nt: TGCGCCAGCAGCTTGGGCGACAGGAACAATGAGCAGTTCTTC
j_call: TRBJ2-1; v_call: TRBV5-1; clone_size: .; d_call: TRBD1; cdr3_aa: CASSHYDRGLSYNEQFF; cdr3_nt: TGCGCCAGCAGCCACTATGACAGGGGCCTCTCCTACAATGAGCAGTTCTTC
j_call: TRBJ2-7; v_call: TRBV2; clone_size: many; d_call: TRBD2; cdr3_aa: CASSPLREGHEQYF; cdr3_nt: TGTGCCAGCAGTCCCCTGCGGGAGGGCCACGAGCAGTACTTC
j_call: TRBJ1-6; v_call: TRBV6-5; clone_size: .; d_call: TRBD1; cdr3_aa: CASSYSDRGRSSPLHF; cdr3_nt: TGTGCCAGCAGTTACTCGGACAGGGGGCGAAGTTCACCCCTCCACTTT
j_call: TRBJ2-1; v_call: TRBV30; clone_size: .; d_call: TRBD1; cdr3_aa: CAWNHRGWGEQFF; cdr3_nt: TGTGCCTGGAACCACAGGGGATGGGGTGAGCAGTTCTTC
j_call: TRBJ1-6; v_call: TRBV21-1; clone_size: many; d_call: .; cdr3_aa: CASTPSQPNGYNSPLHF; cdr3_nt: TGTGCCAGCACCCCCTCGCAGCCGAACGGATATAATTCACCCCTCCACTTT
j_call: TRBJ2-3; v_call: TRBV6-9; clone_size: .; d_call: .; cdr3_aa: CASKGRRTDTQYF; cdr3_nt: TGTGCCAGCAAAGGCAGACGCACAGATACGCAGTATTTT
j_call: TRBJ1-2; v_call: TRBV30; clone_size: .; d_call: .; cdr3_aa: CAWSRDYGYTF; cdr3_nt: TGTGCCTGGTCACGGGACTATGGCTACACCTTC
j_call: TRBJ2-1; v_call: TRBV11-2; clone_size: few; d_call: .; cdr3_aa: CASSLRADSSYNEQFF; cdr3_nt: TGTGCCAGCAGCCTAAGGGCGGACAGCTCCTACAATGAGCAGTTCTTC
j_call: TRBJ1-5; v_call: TRBV4-1; clone_size: .; d_call: .; cdr3_aa: CASSIQGGSNQPQHF; cdr3_nt: TGCGCCAGCAGCATCCAGGGAGGGAGCAATCAGCCCCAGCATTTT
j_call: TRBJ2-3; v_call: TRBV6-5; clone_size: .; d_call: .; cdr3_aa: CASSPAGKTQYF; cdr3_nt: TGTGCCAGCAGTCCCGCAGGGAAGACGCAGTATTTT
j_call: TRBJ2-7; v_call: TRBV25-1; clone_size: .; d_call: TRBD1; cdr3_aa: CASTTGKNSYEQYF; cdr3_nt: TGTGCCAGCACGACAGGGAAAAACTCCTACGAGCAGTACTTC
j_call: TRBJ2-5; v_call: TRBV6-5; clone_size: .; d_call: .; cdr3_aa: CASSKRGVETQYF; cdr3_nt: TGTGCCAGCTCTAAGCGAGGGGTTGAGACCCAGTACTTC
j_call: TRBJ2-3; v_call: TRBV7-3; clone_size: .; d_call: .; cdr3_aa: CASSLWGGTDTQYF; cdr3_nt: TGTGCCAGCAGCTTATGGGGGGGCACAGATACGCAGTATTTT
j_call: TRBJ1-2; v_call: TRBV18; clone_size: many; d_call: TRBD1; cdr3_aa: CASSPEGQGYGYTF; cdr3_nt: TGTGCCAGCTCACCGGAGGGACAGGGCTATGGCTACACCTTC
j_call: TRBJ1-5; v_call: TRBV18; clone_size: few; d_call: .; cdr3_aa: CASSPRASQPQHF; cdr3_nt: TGTGCCAGCTCACCAAGGGCCAGTCAGCCCCAGCATTTT
j_call: TRBJ2-5; v_call: TRBV10-1; clone_size: .; d_call: .; cdr3_aa: CASSVRGRETQYF; cdr3_nt: TGCGCCAGCAGTGTGCGGGGTCGCGAGACCCAGTACTTC
j_call: TRBJ2-3; v_call: TRBV10-3; clone_size: .; d_call: .; cdr3_aa: CAISEGGPTDTQYF; cdr3_nt: TGTGCCATCAGTGAGGGGGGACCCACAGATACGCAGTATTTT
j_call: TRBJ1-1; v_call: TRBV6-1; clone_size: once; d_call: .; cdr3_aa: CASSEAQGMTEAFF; cdr3_nt: TGTGCCAGCAGTGAAGCGCAGGGAATGACTGAAGCTTTCTTT
j_call: TRBJ1-5; v_call: TRBV19; clone_size: few; d_call: .; cdr3_aa: CASSLSPGSGNQPQHF; cdr3_nt: TGTGCCAGTAGTCTTTCCCCAGGGTCGGGCAATCAGCCCCAGCATTTT
j_call: TRBJ2-7; v_call: TRBV12-5; clone_size: once; d_call: TRBD2; cdr3_aa: CASGLVLGGLAGNIPYEQYF; cdr3_nt: TGTGCTAGTGGTTTGGTACTAGGAGGACTAGCGGGAAACATCCCCTACGAGCAGTACTTC
j_call: TRBJ2-7; v_call: TRBV5-1; clone_size: .; d_call: TRBD1; cdr3_aa: CASSVGWGQGRDEQYF; cdr3_nt: TGCGCCAGCAGCGTAGGGTGGGGACAGGGGAGAGACGAGCAGTACTTC
j_call: TRBJ1-4; v_call: TRBV30; clone_size: .; d_call: .; cdr3_aa: CAWSLRGSKKLFF; cdr3_nt: TGTGCCTGGAGCCTTCGGGGCAGCAAAAAACTGTTTTTT
j_call: TRBJ2-7; v_call: TRBV18; clone_size: .; d_call: TRBD1; cdr3_aa: CASSVTGDSSWGQYF; cdr3_nt: TGTGCCAGCTCGGTGACTGGGGACAGCTCCTGGGGGCAGTACTTC
j_call: TRBJ2-5; v_call: TRBV10-3; clone_size: .; d_call: TRBD2; cdr3_aa: CAISGLAGRETQYF; cdr3_nt: TGTGCCATCAGCGGACTAGCGGGAAGGGAGACCCAGTACTTC
j_call: TRBJ1-4; v_call: TRBV7-9; clone_size: .; d_call: .; cdr3_aa: CASSLQPVEEKLFF; cdr3_nt: TGTGCCAGCAGCTTACAGCCGGTAGAGGAAAAACTGTTTTTT
j_call: TRBJ2-7; v_call: TRBV5-1; clone_size: .; d_call: .; cdr3_aa: CASSTGRASADEQYF; cdr3_nt: TGCGCCAGCAGCACGGGGCGGGCTAGCGCCGACGAGCAGTACTTC
j_call: TRBJ2-6; v_call: TRBV11-2; clone_size: .; d_call: .; cdr3_aa: CASSWTDPGAGANVLTF; cdr3_nt: TGTGCCAGCAGCTGGACGGACCCTGGAGCTGGGGCCAACGTCCTGACTTTC
j_call: TRBJ1-1; v_call: TRBV5-1; clone_size: .; d_call: .; cdr3_aa: CASRLAYPNTEAFF; cdr3_nt: TGCGCCAGCAGACTCGCGTATCCGAACACTGAAGCTTTCTTT